This T cell receptor beta chain emerged from a study of vaccination effects on CD4 cells after COVID-19. Study-wide context: Participants were given two doses of BNT162b2 or mRNA-1273 vaccine.

Of note for this clone: As yet, its antigen is unknown.

TCRdb's copy holds only in-frame clones and misses some; the assay was immunoSEQ multiplex PCR. The data show around 35,000 clones, with about four fifths seen just once and roughly 3.1% held by the top ten. V lost 7 bases, J lost 4 bases, and 19 bases lay in between. Germline-derived CDR1 and CDR2 are MDHEN and SYDVKM. The CDR3 totals 16 residues. Culture lasted 10 days before CD4+ T cell isolation. A half-volume exchange with IL-2 medium occurred on days 3 and 7. The material sequenced was CD4+ T cells from PBMCs cultured without peptide, taken before COVID-19 vaccination. This TCR came from a human donor who received a COVID-19 vaccine. The genes are TRBV28 and TRBJ1-4; D is unclear. CDR3 region: CASTSDLNGFNEKLFF. CDR3 bases: TGTGCCAGCACCTCGGACCTCAACGGGTTTAATGAAAAACTGTTTTTT.